Sequencing of this T cell receptor (beta chain) was carried out in a study of blood T cell repertoires in COVID-19. Method: immunoSEQ multiplex PCR; TCRdb's copy keeps in-frame clones and lacks some. The sample lists tens of thousands of clones, around 79% occurring once. With V trimmed by 0 bases and J by 7 bases, 5 bases remained unmatched. Germline loops: CDR1 GTSNPN, CDR2 SVGIG (reference sequence). CDR3 length: 13 amino acids. The receptor was isolated from a human donor in a cohort sampled during active COVID-19. The chain employs TRBV30 and TRBJ1-2, with 7 positions matching TRBD1. The specimen was peripheral blood. CDR3 DNA: TGTGCCTGGAGTGTAGGGGGCAGCCTTGGCTACACCTTC. Its translation is CAWSVGGSLGYTF. The variable domain in full, with the rest retrieved from reference TRBV30 and TRBJ1-2, is SQTIHQWPATLVQPVGSPLSLECTVEGTSNPNLYWYRQAAGRGLQLLFYSVGIGQISSEVPQNLSASRPQDRQFILSSKKLLLSDSGFYLCAWSVGGSLGYTFGSGTRLTVV.